Below, 22 T cell receptor beta chains from the same sample are listed, as sequenced in a study of cytomegalovirus exposure and HLA in healthy donors. Clones were read by immunoSEQ multiplex PCR, and TCRdb kept only the in-frame ones, dropping some. The sample shows under 140,000 clones, roughly nine tenths of them seen only once. Material: PBMCs. The origin of the receptors is a woman aged 18-30 years in good health and CMV-seronegative.

This chain connects TRBV6-4 to TRBJ2-3, with D perhaps TRBD1 (6 bases). This CDR3 has 14 amino acids. Trimming pared 4 bases from V and 2 bases from J, leaving 10 bases between. Germline assignment: CDR1 MRHNA and CDR2 SNTAGT. This CDR3 reads CASSAGTYTDTQYF. CDR3 bases: TGTGCCAGCAGTGCCGGGACATACACAGATACGCAGTATTTT.

J is TRBJ2-7 and V is TRBV10-2; tentative D call: TRBD2 (5 bases). V lost 0 bases and J 2 bases, leaving 11 bases between the germline ends. The germline V gene has CDR1 WSHSY and CDR2 SAAADI. The CDR3 contains 15 residues. The CDR3, as DNA: TGCGCCAGCAGTGAGTCGAAGGACGGGACCTACGAGCAGTACTTC. Its protein product is CASSESKDGTYEQYF.

A single count supports this clone. V gene TRBV6-4 combines with J gene TRBJ1-2; 7 bases line up with TRBD1. Trimming cost V 4 bases and J 4 bases; bases outside gene matches: 9. CDR1 MRHNA and CDR2 SNTAGT come from the germline V gene. The CDR3 runs 15 residues. CDR3 sequence reads: CASSVVEGAAYGYTF. The CDR3 coding sequence is TGTGCCAGCAGTGTCGTGGAGGGGGCGGCCTATGGCTACACCTTC.

The chain recombines TRBV7-2 with TRBJ2-1, with D possibly being TRBD1 (5 bases). This CDR3 is 14 amino acids long. Trimming took 1 base from V and 5 from J, leaving 9 bases between them. Germline loops: CDR1 SGHTA, CDR2 FQGNSA. CDR3 bases: TGTGCCAGCAGCTTAGTCAGGGTGGACAATGAGCAGTTCTTC. This gives the protein CASSLVRVDNEQFF.

The chain joins TRBV19 to TRBJ2-7, with 10 positions matching TRBD1. Unmatched junction bases numbered 4, after V lost 5 bases and J lost 6 bases. Germline-derived CDR1 and CDR2 are LNHDA and SQIVND (reference sequence). This CDR3 is 13 amino acids long. For the CDR3, the DNA is TGTGCCAGTAGTGGCGGACAGGGGGGCGAGCAGTACTTC. Its translation: CASSGGQGGEQYF.

This clone occurred a few times. This chain links TRBV4-2 with TRBJ2-7; TRBD1 agrees at 7 bases. CDR1 is LGHNA, CDR2 YNFKEQ, per germline. Unmatched junction bases numbered 8, after V lost 4 bases and J lost 5 bases. The CDR3 runs 14 residues. In DNA, the CDR3 is TGTGCCAGCAGCCCTCAGGGGGTAAGAAACGAGCAGTACTTC. Protein: CASSPQGVRNEQYF.

The gene calls are TRBV5-1 and TRBJ1-1; 12 bases align to TRBD1. V dropped 7 bases and J dropped 3; count of bases not matched to a gene: 10. The germline V gene encodes CDR1 SGHRS and CDR2 YFSETQ. There are 16 residues in the CDR3. As DNA, the CDR3 is TGCGCCAGCCATCCGGGACAGGGGGCCGGGGACACTGAAGCTTTCTTT. It specifies CASHPGQGAGDTEAFF.

A single count supports this clone. The chain carries TRBV28 and TRBJ2-4; D might be TRBD1 (6 bases). Germline CDR1 MDHEN, CDR2 SYDVKM. The V end was cut by 5 bases, the J end by 1 base, with 15 bases between. CDR3 size: 16 residues. CDR3 in DNA: TGTGCCAGCAGTCCCACAGGGTTCAGGGCCAAAAACATTCAGTACTTC. Translation: CASSPTGFRAKNIQYF.

The J gene is TRBJ2-1, the V gene TRBV15, with no clear D. The CDR3 sequence is 14 residues long. V was cut by 0 bases and J by 4 bases, with 7 bases left in between. Looked up from germline, CDR1 is LNHNV and CDR2 is YYDKDF (reference sequence). CDR3 DNA: TGTGCCACCAGCAGAGATGAACGGTACAATGAGCAGTTCTTC. This codes for CATSRDERYNEQFF. Full variable domain (outside the CDR3, taken from reference TRBV15 and TRBJ2-1): DAMVIQNPRYQVTQFGKPVTLSCSQTLNHNVMYWYQQKSSQAPKLLFHYYDKDFNNEADTPDNFQSRRPNTSFCFLDIRSPGLGDTAMYLCATSRDERYNEQFFGPGTRLTVL.

The DNA for the CDR3 is TGTGCCAGCTCACCCCTCAGGGAAGTCTCGCTTAACTATGGCTACACCTTC. Its protein product is CASSPLREVSLNYGYTF. This chain uses TRBV18 with TRBJ1-2, with D possibly being TRBD1 (5 bases). CDR1 and CDR2 from the germline V gene are KGHSH and LQKENI. Trimming took 3 bases from V and 1 from J, leaving 18 bases between them. This CDR3 comprises 17 residues.

This clone was recorded only once. The chain carries TRBV6-5 and TRBJ1-2, with D perhaps matching TRBD1 (6 bases). This CDR3 has 14 residues. V lost 2 bases and J 1 base, leaving 8 bases between the germline ends. Germline V lookup: CDR1 MNHEY, CDR2 SVGAGI. The CDR3 here is CASSYNRDNYGYTF. The CDR3 nucleotides are TGTGCCAGCAGTTACAACAGGGATAACTATGGCTACACCTTC.

The J gene is TRBJ1-1, the V gene TRBV19, with a possible D match to TRBD1 (6 bases). Trimming took 4 bases from V and 2 from J, leaving 26 bases between them. Germline lookup yields CDR1 LNHDA and CDR2 SQIVND (reference sequence). This CDR3 region has 19 residues. The CDR3 region has the DNA TGTGCCAGTAGTACACCCACACTCACCCTTCCGGGACAAAACACTGAAGCTTTCTTT. Protein sequence: CASSTPTLTLPGQNTEAFF. The whole variable domain, filled in from reference TRBV19 and TRBJ1-1, reads DGGITQSPKYLFRKEGQNVTLSCEQNLNHDAMYWYRQDPGQGLRLIYYSQIVNDFQKGDIAEGYSVSREKKESFPLTVTSAQKNPTAFYLCASSTPTLTLPGQNTEAFFGQGTRLTVV.

The genes are TRBV4-3 and TRBJ1-1; TRBD1 is a possible D gene (5 bases). The CDR3 totals 15 residues. V shed 3 bases and J shed 1 base, with 12 bases lying between them. CDR1 is LGHNA and CDR2 is YSLEER in the germline V gene. The CDR3 sequence: CASSHRGRANTEAFF. CDR3 nucleotides: TGCGCCAGCAGCCATAGGGGCAGGGCGAACACTGAAGCTTTCTTT.

The chain uses TRBV2 and TRBJ2-2; 12 nucleotides agree with TRBD2. The length of the CDR3 is 16 residues. Germline V gene lookup returns CDR1 SNHLY and CDR2 FYNNEI. Losses at the gene ends were 1 base for V and 6 bases for J; bases not matched to a gene: 3. Written as DNA, the CDR3 is TGTGCCAGCAGTGAAGGTCTAGCGGGGGGGCCCGGGGAGCTGTTTTTT. It codes for CASSEGLAGGPGELFF.

The chain has TRBV30 and TRBJ1-4; tentative D call: TRBD1 (5 bases). V lost 0 bases and J lost 8, with 13 bases in between. The CDR3 is made up of 14 amino acids. Germline lookup yields CDR1 GTSNPN and CDR2 SVGIG (reference sequence). CDR3: CAWSVNPGLEKLFF. The CDR3 region has the DNA TGTGCCTGGAGTGTAAATCCAGGGTTAGAAAAACTGTTTTTT.

V usage is TRBV6-1 and J usage is TRBJ1-1; D is unclear. V was cut by 1 base and J by 1 base, with 13 bases left in between. Germline assignment: CDR1 MNHNS and CDR2 SASEGT. The CDR3 is 16 residues long. CDR3 coding DNA: TGTGCCAGCAGTGAAGGGGCAGTAACCCAGAACACTGAAGCTTTCTTT. It codes for CASSEGAVTQNTEAFF.

The chain carries TRBV7-9 and TRBJ1-3, with 7 positions matching TRBD1. V was pared by 6 bases and J by 4 bases, with 15 bases of the junction left unmatched. This CDR3 comprises 17 residues. Germline loops: CDR1 SEHNR, CDR2 FQNEAQ (reference sequence). CDR3: CASSPKTPNRGGNTIYF. The CDR3 DNA follows: TGTGCCAGCAGTCCTAAAACTCCTAACAGGGGAGGAAACACCATATATTTT.

This clone appeared a few times. J is TRBJ2-7 and V is TRBV5-6; a possible D gene is TRBD1 (5 bases). CDR1 and CDR2 from the germline V gene are SGHDT and YYEEEE. The CDR3 covers 13 residues. V lost 0 bases and J 6 bases, leaving 10 bases between the germline ends. The CDR3 reads CASSLAGPTEQYF. The CDR3 DNA is TGTGCCAGCAGCTTGGCAGGGCCGACCGAGCAGTACTTC.

The chain is built from TRBV5-4 and TRBJ2-7, with 7 bases matching TRBD2. From germline, CDR1 is SGHNT and CDR2 YYREEE (reference sequence). The CDR3 consists of 15 residues. With 1 base clipped from V and 2 bases from J, the junction kept 6 bases outside the gene matches. CDR3 region: CASSLSGGEAYEQYF. The CDR3, as DNA: TGTGCCAGCAGCTTGTCTGGGGGGGAGGCCTACGAGCAGTACTTC.

The chain joins TRBV4-2 to TRBJ2-1, with 7 bases lining up with TRBD2. CDR1 and CDR2 (germline): LGHNA, YNFKEQ. Trimming at V came to 1 base and at J to 0 bases, leaving 6 bases not matched to a gene. CDR3 length: 17 residues. CDR3 coding DNA: TGTGCCAGCAGCCAAGGCCTGGGGGGGAGCTCCTACAATGAGCAGTTCTTC. Protein product: CASSQGLGGSSYNEQFF.

The rearrangement joins TRBV5-1 to TRBJ2-7, with D perhaps matching TRBD1 (5 bases). V lost 2 bases, J lost 2 bases, and 14 bases lay in between. Looked up from germline, CDR1 is SGHRS and CDR2 is YFSETQ. This CDR3 comprises 15 residues. The CDR3 spells CASSFTGPETYEQYF. In DNA form, the CDR3 reads TGCGCCAGCAGCTTTACAGGCCCTGAAACCTACGAGCAGTACTTC.

The chain links TRBV19 to TRBJ2-3; D gene ambiguous. The CDR3 sequence is 14 residues long. V was clipped by 5 bases and J by 2 bases, with 11 bases between them. Germline V CDR1 and CDR2: LNHDA, SQIVND (reference sequence). The CDR3 coding sequence is TGTGCCAGTAGTGTCACAAGTGTCACAGATACGCAGTATTTT. Residues: CASSVTSVTDTQYF. The variable domain in full, with the rest retrieved from reference TRBV19 and TRBJ2-3, is DGGITQSPKYLFRKEGQNVTLSCEQNLNHDAMYWYRQDPGQGLRLIYYSQIVNDFQKGDIAEGYSVSREKKESFPLTVTSAQKNPTAFYLCASSVTSVTDTQYFGPGTRLTVL.